Each of the 12 T cell receptor beta chains below was sequenced from the same sample in a study of T cell responses to AZD1222 COVID-19 vaccine. The protocol was immunoSEQ multiplex PCR, while the TCRdb copy is restricted to in-frame clones and leaves out a portion. The sample contains under 150,000 clones, over 90% of which appear only once. The specimen comprised peripheral blood, sampled on day 0 of AZD1222 vaccination. The receptors stem from an adult in good health.

V is TRBV19 and J is TRBJ2-4; 8 nucleotides match TRBD1. This CDR3 contains 16 residues. J was trimmed by 1 base and V by 5 bases; bases with no gene match: 7. CDR1 and CDR2 from the germline V gene are LNHDA and SQIVND (reference sequence). The CDR3 here is CASSEAGGLAKNIQYF. The CDR3 DNA sequence: TGTGCCAGTAGTGAGGCAGGGGGCTTGGCCAAAAACATTCAGTACTTC. The variable domain in full, with the rest retrieved from reference TRBV19 and TRBJ2-4, is DGGITQSPKYLFRKEGQNVTLSCEQNLNHDAMYWYRQDPGQGLRLIYYSQIVNDFQKGDIAEGYSVSREKKESFPLTVTSAQKNPTAFYLCASSEAGGLAKNIQYFGAGTRLSVL.

The chain is built from TRBV10-3 and TRBJ2-7; maybe TRBD2 (5 bases). V shed 2 bases and J shed 7 bases, with 9 bases lying between them. Germline CDR1 is ENHRY and CDR2 is SYGVKD. This CDR3 comprises 12 residues. The CDR3 nucleotides read TGTGCCATCAGTGAGACAACGGGGGAGCAGTACTTC. Its translation is CAISETTGEQYF.

The rearrangement joins TRBV19 to TRBJ1-5; 7 positions agree with TRBD1. The germline gives CDR1 LNHDA, CDR2 SQIVND (reference sequence). Trimming removed 3 bases from V and 6 bases from J; junction bases left unmatched: 11. The CDR3 is 16 amino acids. The CDR3 nucleotides read TGTGCCAGTAGTATCTACAGGGGTGGGGAGGGTCAGCCCCAGCATTTT. As protein: CASSIYRGGEGQPQHF.

V gene TRBV18 combines with J gene TRBJ1-6; a weak D match, TRBD1 (5 bases). CDR1 is KGHSH, CDR2 LQKENI, per germline. This CDR3 region has 14 residues. V was clipped by 3 bases and J by 6 bases, with 9 bases between them. CDR3 bases: TGTGCCAGCTCACCCGGGGACCTTAATTCACCCCTCCACTTT. It encodes CASSPGDLNSPLHF.

V and J are TRBV12-5 and TRBJ2-7, with D unresolved. Per the germline V gene, CDR1 is LGHNT and CDR2 is FRNRAP. V was shortened by 0 bases and J by 1 base, with 4 bases between the two germline ends. The CDR3 sequence is 13 residues long. This CDR3 is CASGLVGSYEQYF. CDR3 bases: TGTGCTAGTGGTTTGGTGGGTTCCTACGAGCAGTACTTC.

The V call is TRBV7-8, the J call TRBJ1-1, with D maybe TRBD1 (6 bases). This CDR3 is built from 15 residues. Trimming removed 5 bases from V and 5 bases from J, with 18 bases in between. The germline V gene encodes CDR1 SGHVS and CDR2 FQNEAQ. The CDR3 nucleotides are TGTGCCAGCAGCCCGACAGGTCCGGGAACGACTGAAGCTTTCTTT. It codes for CASSPTGPGTTEAFF.

The gene calls are TRBV7-8 and TRBJ2-1; 12 bases align to TRBD2. Germline V gives CDR1 SGHVS, CDR2 FQNEAQ. This CDR3 region has 18 residues. The V and J ends lost 1 base and 5 bases, in that order; junction bases with no gene match: 9. DNA of the CDR3: TGTGCCAGCAGCTTAGTGGGGCTAGCGGGGGGGCCGAACAATGAGCAGTTCTTC. Protein sequence: CASSLVGLAGGPNNEQFF.

The gene calls are TRBV10-2 and TRBJ2-5; 14 bases agree with TRBD2. V shed 6 bases, J shed 3 bases, and the junction held 0 bases outside the gene matches. Per the germline V gene, CDR1 is WSHSY and CDR2 is SAAADI. The CDR3 consists of 14 residues. The CDR3 region has the DNA TGCGCCAGCAGGGGACTAGCGGGGGAAGAGACCCAGTACTTC. It is translated as CASRGLAGEETQYF.

V is TRBV7-6 and J is TRBJ1-3; 9 nucleotides match TRBD1. The CDR3 has 16 amino acids. CDR1 and CDR2 (germline): SGHVS, FNYEAQ. Germline trimming cut 4 bases from V and 2 bases from J; bases unmatched to any gene: 6. DNA for the CDR3: TGTGCCAGCAGCTCCGGGACAGGGTGGGCTGGAAACACCATATATTTT. Encoded protein: CASSSGTGWAGNTIYF.

In nucleotides, the CDR3 is TGTGCCAGCAGTGAAGCGAAGGGGGCTAATCAGCCCCAGCATTTT. Its translation is CASSEAKGANQPQHF. This chain uses TRBV2 with TRBJ1-5, with 7 bases identical to TRBD1. CDR3 length: 15 amino acids. Trimming removed 0 bases from V and 4 bases from J; junction bases left unmatched: 3. Germline V gene data show CDR1 as SNHLY and CDR2 as FYNNEI. Using reference TRBV2 and TRBJ1-5 for the parts outside the CDR3, the full variable domain is EPEVTQTPSHQVTQMGQEVILRCVPISNHLYFYWYRQILGQKVEFLVSFYNNEISEKSEIFDDQFSVERPDGSNFTLKIRSTKLEDSAMYFCASSEAKGANQPQHFGDGTRLSIL.

Here the CDR3 DNA reads TGTGCCAGCAGTTTATCAACGGGGGGGCGAAATGAGCAGTTCTTC. This encodes CASSLSTGGRNEQFF. The chain is built from TRBV27 and TRBJ2-1; 8 bases line up with TRBD2. This CDR3 is 15 amino acids long. The germline V gene has CDR1 MNHEY and CDR2 SMNVEV (reference sequence). Trimming cost V 0 bases and J 7 bases; bases outside gene matches: 5.

The chain uses TRBV19 and TRBJ2-5; 7 bases map to TRBD1. Germline values: CDR1 LNHDA, CDR2 SQIVND (reference sequence). The ends lost 3 bases at V and 8 bases at J; junction bases unmatched: 9. The CDR3 runs to 14 residues. CDR3 nucleotide sequence: TGTGCCAGTAGTATCCCACAGGGGCAAGGAACCCAGTACTTC. Its translation is CASSIPQGQGTQYF. Full variable domain (outside the CDR3, taken from reference TRBV19 and TRBJ2-5): DGGITQSPKYLFRKEGQNVTLSCEQNLNHDAMYWYRQDPGQGLRLIYYSQIVNDFQKGDIAEGYSVSREKKESFPLTVTSAQKNPTAFYLCASSIPQGQGTQYFGPGTRLLVL.